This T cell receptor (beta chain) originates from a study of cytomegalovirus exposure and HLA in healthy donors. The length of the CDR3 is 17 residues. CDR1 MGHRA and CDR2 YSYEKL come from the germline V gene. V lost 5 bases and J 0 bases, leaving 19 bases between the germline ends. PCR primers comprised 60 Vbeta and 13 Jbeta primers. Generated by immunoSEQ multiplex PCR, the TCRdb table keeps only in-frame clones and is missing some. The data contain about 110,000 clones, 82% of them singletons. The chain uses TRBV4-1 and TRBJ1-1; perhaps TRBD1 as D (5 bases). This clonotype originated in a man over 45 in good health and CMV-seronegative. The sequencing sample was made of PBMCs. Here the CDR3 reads CASSSGQGMRMNTEAFF. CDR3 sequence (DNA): TGCGCCAGCAGCTCAGGTCAGGGTATGAGGATGAACACTGAAGCTTTCTTT.